Below, 27 T cell receptor beta chains from the same sample are listed, as sequenced in a study of T-cell reconstitution after alpha-beta-depleted transplantation in children. Preparation of the TCRbeta library used unique molecular identifiers. TCRdb reanalysed the PCR reads using MiXCR and keeps one entry per CDR3 protein. The profile shows 350,000 to 400,000 distinct CDR3 sequences, about 14% of them singletons. Source: PBMCs, taken from the stem cell graft. Receptors were obtained from a human donor who donated a stem cell graft to a child with Fanconi anemia.

This clonotype was picked up a small number of times. This sequence joins TRBV6-2 or TRBV6-3 and TRBJ1-3; D is ambiguous. The CDR3 length is 16 residues. CDR1 is MNHEY, CDR2 SVGEGT, per germline. Trimming took 7 bases from V and 0 from J, leaving 16 bases between them. In DNA form, the CDR3 reads TGTGCCAGCACCTCCCACGGCCTACGCTCTGGAAACACCATATATTTT. This codes for CASTSHGLRSGNTIYF.

V usage is TRBV4-2 and J usage is TRBJ2-2; 11 nucleotides line up with TRBD1. Germline trimming cut 4 bases from V and 9 bases from J; bases unmatched to any gene: 16. From germline, CDR1 is LGHNA and CDR2 YNFKEQ. The CDR3 extends over 18 amino acids. CDR3 protein: CASSPTGTGGRLGRELFF. In DNA, the CDR3 is TGTGCCAGCAGCCCGACCGGGACAGGGGGGCGACTCGGCCGGGAGCTGTTTTTT.

This clonotype has a handful of counts. The chain couples TRBV6-2 or TRBV6-3 to TRBJ1-2, with 10 bases lining up with TRBD1. CDR3 size: 15 residues. J was trimmed by 8 bases and V by 6 bases; bases with no gene match: 12. The germline CDR1 and CDR2 sequences are MNHEY and SVGEGT. CDR3 region: CASRPGTGVRKGYTF. The CDR3 coding sequence is TGTGCCAGCAGACCCGGGACAGGGGTTCGGAAAGGCTACACCTTC.

Many counts were recorded for this clonotype. The chain combines TRBV4-3 with TRBJ2-2; D unresolved. The CDR3 is made up of 14 amino acids. V was pared by 1 base and J by 7 bases, with 10 bases between. The germline V gene encodes CDR1 LGHNA and CDR2 YSLEER. DNA for the CDR3: TGCGCCAGCAGCCAAGCCCTGGGTAACGGGGAGCTGTTTTTT. Its protein is CASSQALGNGELFF.

The chain employs TRBV5-6 and TRBJ1-1; the D is unclear. The length of the CDR3 is 15 residues. Germline assignment: CDR1 SGHDT and CDR2 YYEEEE. V lost 2 bases to trimming and J lost 5 bases, with 16 bases between them. CDR3 DNA: TGTGCCAGCAGCTTTCAGTGGAGAAGAGGGACTGAAGCTTTCTTT. Translation: CASSFQWRRGTEAFF.

This clonotype was found a few times. This chain uses TRBV18 with TRBJ1-1; TRBD1 might be the D (6 bases). V lost 0 bases, J lost 1 base, and 9 bases lay in between. CDR3 size: 15 residues. CDR1 is KGHSH, CDR2 LQKENI, per germline. The CDR3 sequence: CASSPPRGANTEAFF. For the CDR3, the DNA is TGTGCCAGCTCACCACCGCGGGGGGCGAACACTGAAGCTTTCTTT.

A few counts support this clonotype. V is TRBV2 and J is TRBJ1-2, with D possibly matching TRBD1 (5 bases). Trimming pared 3 bases from V and 2 bases from J, leaving 7 bases between. Germline values: CDR1 SNHLY, CDR2 FYNNEI. The CDR3 covers 13 residues. CDR3 residues: CASSDRENYGYTF. CDR3 DNA: TGTGCCAGCAGTGACAGGGAAAACTATGGCTACACCTTC.

The chain couples TRBV6-2 or TRBV6-3 to TRBJ2-7; 8 bases map to TRBD1. Looked up from germline, CDR1 is MNHEY and CDR2 is SVGEGT. This CDR3 is built from 12 residues. Trimming cost V 6 bases and J 5 bases; bases outside gene matches: 3. The CDR3 nucleotides are TGTGCCAGCAGGACAGGGGTCCACGAGCAGTACTTC. It codes for CASRTGVHEQYF.

This clonotype occurred a few times. The chain uses TRBV7-3 and TRBJ2-1; D is undetermined. V was clipped by 0 bases and J by 0 bases, with 9 bases between them. The germline CDR1 and CDR2 sequences are SGHTA and FQGTGA. This CDR3 has 16 amino acids. The CDR3 spells CASSLTRDGSYNEQFF. The CDR3, as DNA: TGTGCCAGCAGCTTAACCCGAGACGGCTCCTACAATGAGCAGTTCTTC.

This clonotype showed up many times. The chain links TRBV10-3 to TRBJ2-7; 8 bases line up with TRBD1. This CDR3 is 12 amino acids long. V was clipped by 8 bases and J by 2 bases; unmatched bases: 2. Germline loops: CDR1 ENHRY, CDR2 SYGVKD. CDR3 in DNA: TGTGCCATCGGGACAGGAGCCTACGAGCAGTACTTC. Protein: CAIGTGAYEQYF.

In its sample, this clonotype was seen a few times. The chain is built from TRBV6-1 and TRBJ1-5; the D gene is possibly TRBD1 (5 bases). CDR1 and CDR2 (germline): MNHNS, SASEGT. The CDR3 has 14 amino acids. V lost 6 bases to trimming and J lost 1 base, with 10 bases between them. Written as DNA, the CDR3 is TGTGCCAGCAGGGACACAACGAGCAATCAGCCCCAGCATTTT. Translated, it gives CASRDTTSNQPQHF.

This chain links TRBV29-1 with TRBJ2-1; 12 bases match TRBD2. This CDR3 is built from 15 residues. Germline V lookup: CDR1 SQVTM, CDR2 ANQGSEA. J gave up 4 bases and V 4 bases, and 5 bases lay outside the gene matches. The CDR3 nucleotides are TGCAGCGTTGGGGGTGGGACTAGCGGGTACAATGAGCAGTTCTTC. This encodes CSVGGGTSGYNEQFF.

This clonotype turned up a few times. The J gene is TRBJ1-2, the V gene TRBV12-3 or TRBV12-4; perhaps TRBD1 as D (5 bases). Trimming stripped 3 bases from V and 5 bases from J, with 19 bases between. This CDR3 comprises 16 residues. The CDR3 sequence: CASSFFPPQGRYGYTF. The CDR3 DNA follows: TGTGCCAGCAGTTTTTTCCCCCCTCAGGGAAGGTATGGCTACACCTTC.

The V call is TRBV6-1, the J call TRBJ2-2; 7 bases agree with TRBD1. The V segment lost 5 bases and the J segment 4 bases; nucleotides outside the gene matches: 4. There are 14 residues in the CDR3. The V gene's germline CDR1 is MNHNS and CDR2 SASEGT. The CDR3 is CASSPQGVTGELFF. The DNA of the CDR3 is TGTGCCAGCAGTCCCCAGGGGGTCACCGGGGAGCTGTTTTTT.

At least ten counts were recorded for this clonotype. V is TRBV6-5 and J is TRBJ1-2; a possible D gene is TRBD1 (6 bases). The V and J ends lost 5 bases and 1 base respectively, with 11 bases between them. Germline values: CDR1 MNHEY, CDR2 SVGAGI. This CDR3 comprises 14 residues. The CDR3 bases are TGTGCCAGCAGTCAGGGAGGGGGTAACTATGGCTACACCTTC. Translation gives CASSQGGGNYGYTF.

This clonotype was counted many times. The chain recombines TRBV25-1 with TRBJ2-7, with D perhaps TRBD1 (5 bases). Germline V gives CDR1 MGHDK, CDR2 SYGVNS. V lost 4 bases to trimming and J lost 3 bases, with 7 bases between them. The CDR3 consists of 12 residues. CDR3 amino acids: CASSAGFYEQYF. The CDR3 bases are TGTGCCAGCAGTGCAGGGTTCTACGAGCAGTACTTC.

This clonotype has ten or more counts. The CDR3 DNA reads as TGTGCCAGCAGCTTAGCTATGGGCCCTCAAGAGACCCAGTACTTC. Its protein is CASSLAMGPQETQYF. The chain joins TRBV7-6 to TRBJ2-5; no definite D call. The CDR3 spans 15 residues. The V end was cut by 0 bases, the J end by 2 bases, with 10 bases between. Germline CDR1 reads SGHVS; CDR2 reads FNYEAQ.

This chain links TRBV6-2 or TRBV6-3 with TRBJ2-2; 8 bases fit TRBD2. Losses at the gene ends were 2 bases for V and 2 bases for J; bases not matched to a gene: 7. Germline CDR1 reads MNHEY; CDR2 reads SVGEGT. The CDR3 sequence is 17 residues long. This CDR3 reads CASSYTAGGINTGELFF. CDR3 nucleotides: TGTGCCAGCAGTTACACGGCGGGGGGAATTAACACCGGGGAGCTGTTTTTT.

This chain connects TRBV11-2 to TRBJ2-1, with D perhaps TRBD1 (6 bases). Germline CDR1 is SGHAT and CDR2 is FQNNGV. Trimming shortened V by 5 bases and J by 6 bases, and 17 bases separated the two germline ends. The CDR3 runs 15 residues. CDR3 loop: CASSRRGSGGNEQFF. Written as DNA, the CDR3 is TGTGCCAGCAGCCGCAGGGGTTCCGGAGGCAATGAGCAGTTCTTC.

This clonotype was detected a few times. V gene TRBV6-1 combines with J gene TRBJ1-5; 10 bases fit TRBD1. Germline CDR1 is MNHNS and CDR2 is SASEGT. This CDR3 comprises 15 residues. With 5 bases clipped from V and 6 bases from J, the junction kept 7 bases outside the gene matches. The DNA for the CDR3 is TGTGCCAGCAGTAAATTGGGACAGGGGATTCAGCCCCAGCATTTT. Translated, it gives CASSKLGQGIQPQHF.

To note about this clonotype: A read error may be the cause here, since a much bigger clone is one base away. This sequence joins TRBV20-1 and TRBJ2-5, with 9 bases fitting TRBD2. Germline loops: CDR1 DFQATT, CDR2 SNEGSKA (reference sequence). V dropped 7 bases and J dropped 3; count of bases not matched to a gene: 6. The CDR3 length is 13 residues. CDR3 residues: CSDGTSQEETQYF. The DNA of the CDR3 is TGCAGTGATGGGACTAGCCAAGAAGAGACCCAGTACTTC.

This clonotype showed up many times. The chain links TRBV9 to TRBJ1-2; D is uncertain. Looked up from germline, CDR1 is SGDLS and CDR2 is YYNGEE. Trimming left V 2 bases short and J 4 bases short, with 12 bases between. This CDR3 has 14 residues. The CDR3 coding sequence is TGTGCCAGCAGCGTTGACCCCAGCACCTATGGCTACACCTTC. Its protein is CASSVDPSTYGYTF.

This clonotype has a handful of counts. V and J are TRBV5-1 and TRBJ2-5; 9 positions agree with TRBD2. The CDR3 runs 16 residues. V lost 1 base, J lost 1 base, and 5 bases stayed unmatched. CDR1 SGHRS and CDR2 YFSETQ come from the germline V gene. The DNA of the CDR3 is TGCGCCAGCAGCTTGAGCCTAGCGGGGACCCAAGAGACCCAGTACTTC. Translating it yields CASSLSLAGTQETQYF.

This clonotype was seen a few times. The chain has TRBV7-8 and TRBJ2-3; 8 nucleotides align to TRBD1. V was clipped by 5 bases and J by 9 bases; unmatched bases: 1. This CDR3 is built from 11 residues. Germline V gene sequence: CDR1 SGHVS, CDR2 FQNEAQ. The CDR3 here is CASSRQGTQYF. The DNA of the CDR3 is TGTGCCAGCAGCCGACAGGGGACGCAGTATTTT. Drawing the rest from reference TRBV7-8 and TRBJ2-3, the complete variable domain is GAGVSQSPRYKVAKRGQDVALRCDPISGHVSLFWYQQALGQGPEFLTYFQNEAQLDKSGLPSDRFFAERPEGSVSTLKIQRTQQEDSAVYLCASSRQGTQYFGPGTRLTVL.

There are many counts of this clonotype. The chain combines TRBV5-6 with TRBJ2-1, with D possibly TRBD2 on 6 matching bases. V was shortened by 2 bases and J by 12 bases, with 18 bases between the two germline ends. Germline V gene sequence: CDR1 SGHDT, CDR2 YYEEEE. The CDR3 spans 14 residues. CDR3 region: CASSLPGLYDLQFF. CDR3 DNA: TGTGCCAGCAGCTTACCGGGACTGTACGATCTGCAGTTCTTC.

CDR3 in amino acids: CASSSGIGSGTDTQYF. For the CDR3, the DNA is TGCGCCAGCAGCTCTGGGATAGGGAGTGGAACAGATACGCAGTATTTT. The chain joins TRBV5-1 to TRBJ2-3, with D possibly TRBD2 on 5 matching bases. This CDR3 comprises 16 residues. CDR1 is SGHRS and CDR2 is YFSETQ in the germline V gene. The V end was cut by 3 bases, the J end by 3 bases, with 17 bases between.

The table lists this clonotype with many counts. The rearrangement joins TRBV5-1 to TRBJ1-4; D perhaps matches TRBD1 (5 bases). V was shortened by 0 bases and J by 8 bases, with 17 bases between the two germline ends. From germline, CDR1 is SGHRS and CDR2 YFSETQ. The length of the CDR3 is 16 residues. In DNA, the CDR3 is TGCGCCAGCAGCTTGGCCGGCGACAGTAGGAAGGAAAAACTGTTTTTT. Translating it yields CASSLAGDSRKEKLFF.